These 17 T cell receptor beta chains were sequenced from one sample in a study of blood T cells in healthy people across ages. Together with a sample-barcoded 5' primer, a J-beta primer mix was included in a second PCR lasting about 6 to 12 cycles. A single record per CDR3 protein comes from TCRdb applying MiXCR to the 5' RACE reads. This sample yields 700,000 to 950,000 distinct CDR3 sequences, of which roughly 47% are seen a single time; more than 20% belongs to the top ten. The sequencing input was blood. The receptors stem from a woman aged 60 to 75 in good health.

A few counts support this clonotype. This chain joins TRBV4-3 and TRBJ2-7; 8 bases align to TRBD1. Losses at the gene ends were 1 base for V and 6 bases for J; bases not matched to a gene: 8. Germline CDR1 reads LGHNA; CDR2 reads YSLEER. The CDR3 contains 15 residues. CDR3 sequence: CASSQAQGAGVEQYF. In DNA, the CDR3 is TGCGCCAGCAGCCAAGCCCAGGGGGCCGGGGTCGAGCAGTACTTC.

The V and J genes are TRBV7-3 and TRBJ1-2; D ambiguous. Germline values: CDR1 SGHTA, CDR2 FQGTGA. The length of the CDR3 is 15 residues. Trimming shortened V by 1 base and J by 3 bases, and 12 bases separated the two germline ends. The CDR3 region is CASSLIAGEDYGYTF. Here the CDR3 DNA reads TGTGCCAGCAGCTTAATCGCGGGTGAGGACTATGGCTACACCTTC.

The table lists this clonotype with a few counts. V gene TRBV6-6 combines with J gene TRBJ2-5, with a possible D match to TRBD2 (5 bases). Germline CDR1 is MNHNY and CDR2 is SVGAGI (reference sequence). This CDR3 comprises 13 residues. V lost 5 bases and J lost 4, with 11 bases in between. CDR3 sequence: CASSSGWGETQYF. DNA for the CDR3: TGTGCCAGCAGTAGCGGATGGGGAGAGACCCAGTACTTC.

In its sample, this clonotype was seen many times. This chain links TRBV29-1 with TRBJ2-7, with D possibly being TRBD2 (5 bases). CDR1 and CDR2 (germline): SQVTM, ANQGSEA. The CDR3 length is 11 residues. The V end lost 4 bases, the J end lost 4 bases, and 8 bases lay between the germline ends. CDR3 nucleotide sequence: TGCAGCGTTGCAGAGGGATACGAGCAGTACTTC. Translated: CSVAEGYEQYF.

The chain combines TRBV20-1 with TRBJ2-1; D call uncertain. V gave up 6 bases and J gave up 5 bases, with 11 bases separating them. The CDR3 length is 12 residues. Per the germline V gene, CDR1 is DFQATT and CDR2 is SNEGSKA (reference sequence). The CDR3 DNA reads as TGCAGTGCCATCCACTTTGACAATGAGCAGTTCTTC. It yields the protein CSAIHFDNEQFF.

This chain joins TRBV20-1 and TRBJ2-3, with D perhaps TRBD1 or TRBD2 (5 bases each). Between the trimmed V and J ends, which lost 5 bases and 4 bases, there was a span of 10 bases. Germline V gene lookup returns CDR1 DFQATT and CDR2 SNEGSKA (reference sequence). The CDR3 runs to 12 residues. This CDR3 is CSAGGLADTQYF. CDR3 nucleotides: TGCAGTGCTGGGGGTTTAGCAGATACGCAGTATTTT.

This chain links TRBV28 with TRBJ2-1; tentatively, D is TRBD1 or TRBD2 (6 bases each). CDR3 length equals 12 residues. Trimming took off 5 bases at V and 9 bases at J, with 11 bases between the two ends. Germline-derived CDR1 and CDR2 are MDHEN and SYDVKM. CDR3 DNA sequence: TGTGCCAGCAGTATGTGGGGGGCTGAGCAGTTCTTC. Protein sequence: CASSMWGAEQFF.

The V call is TRBV28, the J call TRBJ2-5; tentatively, D is TRBD2 (5 bases). The CDR3 is 13 amino acids. Looked up from germline, CDR1 is MDHEN and CDR2 is SYDVKM. V was trimmed by 5 bases and J by 4 bases, leaving 11 bases between them. The DNA of the CDR3 is TGTGCCAGCAGTCGACGGGAAATAGAGACCCAGTACTTC. This codes for CASSRREIETQYF.

The CDR3 sequence is CSARKPGQGSGYTF. The CDR3 DNA reads TGCAGTGCTAGGAAACCGGGACAGGGCAGTGGCTACACCTTC. The chain carries TRBV20-1 and TRBJ1-2; 9 bases are a match to TRBD1. Trimming cost V 3 bases and J 7 bases; bases outside gene matches: 9. The CDR3 runs 14 residues. Germline CDR1 and CDR2: DFQATT and SNEGSKA (reference sequence).

The J gene is TRBJ2-7, the V gene TRBV6-5, with 10 bases fitting TRBD1. CDR3 length: 16 residues. The V gene's germline CDR1 is MNHEY and CDR2 SVGAGI. V dropped 2 bases and J dropped 4; count of bases not matched to a gene: 8. The CDR3 nucleotides read TGTGCCAGCAGTTACCCTCTCGGGACAGGGGCATACGAGCAGTACTTC. Amino acids: CASSYPLGTGAYEQYF.

The V gene is TRBV20-1, the J gene TRBJ1-1; no clear D. Trimming took off 3 bases at V and 0 bases at J, with 8 bases between the two ends. The CDR3 runs to 13 residues. CDR1 is DFQATT, CDR2 SNEGSKA, per germline (reference sequence). The CDR3 region has the DNA TGCAGTGCTAGTAACTTGTTGAACACTGAAGCTTTCTTT. This encodes CSASNLLNTEAFF.

The chain carries TRBV5-6 and TRBJ2-5; perhaps TRBD1 as D (5 bases). The V end lost 2 bases, the J end lost 4 bases, and 18 bases lay between the germline ends. The CDR3 has 16 residues. Germline CDR1 and CDR2: SGHDT and YYEEEE. This CDR3 is CASSFGLRRGPETQYF. The CDR3 region has the DNA TGTGCCAGCAGCTTTGGCCTGCGAAGGGGCCCAGAGACCCAGTACTTC.

The chain is built from TRBV27 and TRBJ2-1; the match to TRBD2 covers 16 bases. The germline V gene has CDR1 MNHEY and CDR2 SMNVEV (reference sequence). V shed 4 bases and J 9 bases; nucleotides not matched to a gene: 6. The CDR3 loop spans 16 amino acids. The CDR3 loop reads CASSWGLAGGWGEQFF. CDR3 sequence (DNA): TGTGCCAGCAGTTGGGGACTAGCGGGAGGGTGGGGTGAGCAGTTCTTC.

CDR3 sequence reads: CASSYPSGREWEETQYF. The CDR3 DNA sequence: TGTGCCAGCAGTTACCCCAGTGGGCGGGAGTGGGAGGAGACCCAGTACTTC. The V gene is TRBV6-2 or TRBV6-3, the J gene TRBJ2-5; 7 bases agree with TRBD2. Unmatched junction bases numbered 14, after V lost 2 bases and J lost 5 bases. This CDR3 is 17 amino acids long. The germline CDR1 and CDR2 sequences are MNHEY and SVGEGT.

This chain connects TRBV28 to TRBJ1-2; D is uncertain. The V gene's germline CDR1 is MDHEN and CDR2 SYDVKM. The V end was cut by 6 bases, the J end by 8 bases, with 16 bases between. This CDR3 comprises 13 residues. The CDR3 DNA reads TGTGCCAGCAGCCTCGAACCCCGGAGAGGCTACACCTTC. This gives the protein CASSLEPRRGYTF.

This clonotype occurred a few times. The V gene is TRBV10-3, the J gene TRBJ2-7, with no clear D. Germline lookup yields CDR1 ENHRY and CDR2 SYGVKD. The CDR3 is 13 residues long. V lost 2 bases, J lost 4 bases, and 9 bases lay in between. CDR3 in amino acids: CAISEGLQYEQYF. The CDR3 nucleotides read TGTGCCATCAGTGAGGGGCTGCAATACGAGCAGTACTTC.

The V and J genes are TRBV7-3 and TRBJ2-3; D is ambiguous. From germline, CDR1 is SGHTA and CDR2 FQGTGA. V gave up 1 base and J gave up 2 bases, with 4 bases separating them. The length of the CDR3 is 13 residues. CDR3 amino acids: CASSLISTDTQYF. The CDR3 DNA is TGTGCCAGCAGCTTAATTTCCACAGATACGCAGTATTTT.